Below, 15 T cell receptor beta chains from the same sample are listed, as sequenced in a study of cytomegalovirus exposure and HLA in healthy donors. PCR amplification relied on 60 Vbeta primers (plus 13 Jbeta primers). Method: immunoSEQ multiplex PCR; TCRdb's copy keeps in-frame clones and lacks some. The sample lists around 190,000 clones, about 80% seen once, with roughly 1.1% in the top ten. The sequenced sample was PBMCs. The receptor source for this set is a woman aged 40-49 years in good health and CMV-seronegative.

A single count supports this clone. The chain is built from TRBV7-8 and TRBJ2-7; D remains ambiguous. With 0 bases removed from V and 2 bases from J, the gap between germline ends came to 8 bases. Germline loops: CDR1 SGHVS, CDR2 FQNEAQ. CDR3 length equals 14 residues. CDR3 protein: CASSLAHRAYEQYF. The DNA for the CDR3 is TGTGCCAGCAGCTTAGCTCACCGGGCCTACGAGCAGTACTTC.

This chain connects TRBV6-1 to TRBJ1-2, with D perhaps TRBD1 (6 bases). Germline CDR1 reads MNHNS; CDR2 reads SASEGT. Trimming cost V 1 base and J 5 bases, with 14 bases left between them. The CDR3 extends over 15 amino acids. The CDR3 is CASSEGGGRPYGYTF. DNA of the CDR3: TGTGCCAGCAGTGAAGGGGGGGGCAGACCTTATGGCTACACCTTC.

The rearrangement links TRBV28 to TRBJ2-7, with 8 bases fitting TRBD2. V trimming: 6 bases; J trimming: 1 base; junction bases outside the gene matches: 2. Germline V CDR1 and CDR2: MDHEN, SYDVKM. The CDR3 contains 13 residues. CDR3 in DNA: TGTGCCAGCAGCAGCGGGAGATCCTACGAGCAGTACTTC. Protein sequence: CASSSGRSYEQYF.

V and J are TRBV19 and TRBJ1-3; D remains unclear. Trimming took off 7 bases at V and 4 bases at J, with 14 bases between the two ends. This CDR3 has 14 amino acids. The V gene's germline CDR1 is LNHDA and CDR2 SQIVND (reference sequence). The CDR3 here is CASMPGEPGNTIYF. In nucleotides, the CDR3 is TGTGCCAGTATGCCGGGTGAACCCGGAAACACCATATATTTT. Complete variable domain (other parts from reference TRBV19 and TRBJ1-3): DGGITQSPKYLFRKEGQNVTLSCEQNLNHDAMYWYRQDPGQGLRLIYYSQIVNDFQKGDIAEGYSVSREKKESFPLTVTSAQKNPTAFYLCASMPGEPGNTIYFGEGSWLTVV.

The V call is TRBV29-1, the J call TRBJ2-1; D gene unclear. The CDR3 is 13 residues long. The germline CDR1 and CDR2 sequences are SQVTM and ANQGSEA. V was cut by 3 bases and J by 8 bases, with 14 bases left in between. The DNA of the CDR3 is TGCAGCGTTGAGGAGACGGGTTCCGATGAGCAGTTCTTC. This sequence encodes CSVEETGSDEQFF.

V and J are TRBV19 and TRBJ2-2; 8 positions agree with TRBD2. The length of the CDR3 is 16 residues. With V trimmed by 4 bases and J by 0 bases, 4 bases remained unmatched. CDR1 is LNHDA and CDR2 is SQIVND in the germline V gene (reference sequence). CDR3 in DNA: TGTGCCAGTAGTAGCGGGAGGACAGCGAACACCGGGGAGCTGTTTTTT. Protein product: CASSSGRTANTGELFF.

The chain recombines TRBV5-6 with TRBJ2-7; 9 nucleotides align to TRBD1. This CDR3 spans 14 amino acids. V was pared by 3 bases and J by 3 bases, with 4 bases of the junction left unmatched. The germline V gene has CDR1 SGHDT and CDR2 YYEEEE. The CDR3 region is CASSSDRGNYEQYF. The DNA for the CDR3 is TGTGCCAGCAGCTCAGACAGGGGGAACTACGAGCAGTACTTC.

The V call is TRBV10-3, the J call TRBJ1-3, with D maybe TRBD1 (6 bases). Germline V gene sequence: CDR1 ENHRY, CDR2 SYGVKD. Trimming pared 3 bases from V and 2 bases from J, leaving 17 bases between. This CDR3 has 17 residues. This CDR3 reads CAISEFWGREAGNTIYF. CDR3 DNA sequence: TGTGCCATCAGTGAATTCTGGGGGCGCGAGGCTGGAAACACCATATATTTT.

There are a few counts of this clone. The chain carries TRBV2 and TRBJ2-1; TRBD1 is a possible D gene (6 bases). The CDR3 consists of 15 residues. Trimming pared 2 bases from V and 8 bases from J, leaving 16 bases between. Germline lookup yields CDR1 SNHLY and CDR2 FYNNEI. The CDR3 coding sequence is TGTGCCAGCAGTGAATGGGACACCAGGCAATATGAGCAGTTCTTC. Its protein product is CASSEWDTRQYEQFF.

The chain couples TRBV25-1 to TRBJ1-1; 7 bases agree with TRBD1. CDR1 is MGHDK, CDR2 SYGVNS, per germline. Germline trimming cut 1 base from V and 8 bases from J; bases unmatched to any gene: 1. The CDR3 is 12 amino acids. CDR3 in amino acids: CASSESDREAFF. The DNA of the CDR3 is TGTGCCAGCAGTGAATCGGACAGGGAAGCTTTCTTT.

This clone occurred a few times. V usage is TRBV4-3 and J usage is TRBJ1-1; D gene unclear. CDR3 length equals 18 residues. The germline V gene has CDR1 LGHNA and CDR2 YSLEER. Between the trimmed V and J ends, which lost 0 bases and 3 bases, there was a span of 20 bases. CDR3 DNA: TGCGCCAGCAGCCAAGATTGGGTAACGAATCGTCGGGACACTGAAGCTTTCTTT. Encoded protein: CASSQDWVTNRRDTEAFF.

This clone was detected only a few times. The chain combines TRBV2 with TRBJ2-1; TRBD2 might be the D (6 bases). Trimming took 3 bases from V and 2 from J, leaving 11 bases between them. The CDR3 is made up of 15 amino acids. Germline V gene data show CDR1 as SNHLY and CDR2 as FYNNEI. CDR3 loop: CASSEGGKTYNEQFF. CDR3 bases: TGTGCCAGCAGTGAGGGCGGGAAAACCTACAATGAGCAGTTCTTC. The variable domain in full, with the rest retrieved from reference TRBV2 and TRBJ2-1, is EPEVTQTPSHQVTQMGQEVILRCVPISNHLYFYWYRQILGQKVEFLVSFYNNEISEKSEIFDDQFSVERPDGSNFTLKIRSTKLEDSAMYFCASSEGGKTYNEQFFGPGTRLTVL.

The V call is TRBV6-1, the J call TRBJ1-2, with 8 bases that match TRBD1. Germline CDR1 reads MNHNS; CDR2 reads SASEGT. The CDR3 is made up of 13 amino acids. V was clipped by 9 bases and J by 0 bases; unmatched bases: 3. In DNA, the CDR3 is TGTGCCAGTGTGACAGGGGCTAACTATGGCTACACCTTC. Its protein product is CASVTGANYGYTF.

The chain couples TRBV18 to TRBJ2-7, with 7 nucleotides matching TRBD1. From germline, CDR1 is KGHSH and CDR2 LQKENI. The CDR3 extends over 13 amino acids. V trimming: 8 bases; J trimming: 7 bases; junction bases outside the gene matches: 11. CDR3 protein: CASATGVGLEQYV. The CDR3 DNA is TGTGCCAGCGCCACAGGGGTTGGTCTGGAGCAGTACGTC.

The chain joins TRBV7-8 to TRBJ2-3; D perhaps matches TRBD1 (6 bases). Germline CDR1 and CDR2: SGHVS and FQNEAQ. There are 14 residues in the CDR3. Between the trimmed V and J ends, which lost 6 bases and 2 bases, there was a span of 12 bases. The CDR3 DNA is TGTGCCAGCAGGCCTACAGGGAACACAGATACGCAGTATTTT. Amino acids: CASRPTGNTDTQYF.